The T cell receptor beta chain described here comes from a study of identical twins (dated by TCRdb to the mid-2010s). Study-wide context: To test whether fetal clonotypes persist, the study used deep sequencing on TCR alpha and beta repertoires from monozygotic twins, unrelated adults of various ages, and cord blood. To rule out contamination, replicate twin experiments were performed at different times with different library preparation protocols. General findings and caveats noted by the study authors: Because the same donors could not be followed over many years, the conclusions relied on cross-sectional statistical analysis. The excess sharing between twins in beta out-of-frame sequences was weaker because fewer shared sequences reduced the signal-to-noise ratio. Compared with coincidental sharing between unrelated individuals, out-of-frame TCR alpha sequences shared between twins had an excess of sequences with low generation probability. Recombination models systematically underestimated out-of-frame TCR alpha sharing in monozygotic twins but agreed with sharing between unrelated individuals. Fewer insertions were carried by abundant cord blood beta clonotypes, a similar but weaker trend appeared in young adult naive repertoires, and no such trend appeared in memory repertoires. Zero-insertion analyses could be partly confounded by invariant T cells such as MAIT and iNKT, though diverse VJ usage argued against such confounding for most clonotypes.

Library preparation used 5' RACE. TCRdb lists the instrument as Illumina HiSeq 2000. Template switching added a universal primer binding site, and the final cDNA carried a unique molecular identifier that allowed TCR cDNA molecules to be counted accurately. Specific primers in the conserved constant-segment region were used to synthesize first-strand cDNA for the TCR alpha and beta chains. To control for contamination, every cDNA library was double barcoded, receiving both a SMART-Mk sample barcode and Illumina barcodes. TruSeq adapter sequences and Illumina sample barcodes were added in two successive PCR steps. TCR alpha and beta cDNA libraries were sequenced on the Illumina HiSeq platform with custom primers. Per the original workflow: Unique molecular identifiers were extracted from raw reads with MiGEC, and CDR3 positions were determined with MiXCR. Recombination models were inferred per individual with the repgenHMM and IGoR tools using an EM algorithm. The analysis of shared clonotypes was done with the tcR package in R, with sharing normalized by the product of cloneset sizes. To study raw recombination without the effects of thymic and clonal selection, out-of-frame nonproductive sequences were analyzed. The public reads were quality trimmed at Q25 with fastp and then assembled into clones with MiXCR by TCRdb, keeping productive beta chains. One record per CDR3 amino acid sequence lists the most common genes and DNA. None of the V and J calls come from the authors' own analysis; TCRdb made them. For this sample the table gives 540,000 or so distinct CDR3 sequences, of which about a fifth were detected only once. 0.4% to 0.6% of the sample belongs to the ten largest clones.

This clonotype has ten or more counts. Its antigen has not been determined. No much larger clone exists at a distance of one base, and base qualities are not known. Only healthy Caucasian donors were included. Three pairs of female monozygotic twins, all aged 18 to 29 years, made up the twin cohort. Positive isolation kits from Invitrogen were used to isolate the CD4+ and CD8+ T cell populations. Separately, the same data were catalogued under a study of yellow fever vaccine responses in identical twins. The second study's authors report: According to the authors, in identical twins the way T cells responded to vaccination appeared partly convergent and partly personalized. The study precisely tracked vaccine-responding T cell clones in identical twins.

Sequencing used CD4+ T cells sorted from blood. The source of this sequence is a woman under 30 in good health.

The DNA sequence is TGCAGCGGGTCCCAGCCCCAGCATTTT. Translated, this gives CSGSQPQHF. The receptor chain draws on TRBV29-1 and TRBJ1-5; the D gene lacks a confident call. The junction carries 5 bases between V and J, which are trimmed by 7 bases and 7 bases respectively. The CDR3 sequence holds 9 residues, the cysteine and phenylalanine included. The sequence is cut down to CDR3 DNA, 27 bases in frame from base 1. For CDR1 and CDR2, the germline V gene lists SQVTM and ANQGSEA.